This TCR beta chain is drawn from a study of blood T cell repertoires in COVID-19. For the study at large: The study drew acute and convalescent COVID-19 samples from the United States, Italy and Spain. PBMCs, B-cell-depleted T cells, or T cells provided the cDNA or gDNA that made up the material.

Original data processing: Amplification of reference gene primers provided the estimated nucleated cell counts. Repertoires were generated with immunoSEQ multiplex PCR, while TCRdb's copy carries only in-frame clones and drops some. That table gives V, J and clone size, and the DNA gave D and trimming. The sample records under 300,000 clones, about 87% being singletons. This CDR3 region has 13 residues. Per germline, CDR1 SGHAT and CDR2 FQNNGV. J was trimmed by 11 bases and V by 4 bases; bases with no gene match: 9. The source material was peripheral blood. The receptor comes from a woman aged 70 to 79 with active or convalescent COVID-19. The chain carries TRBV11-2 and TRBJ1-1; 8 positions agree with TRBD1. The CDR3 DNA sequence: TGTGCCAGCAGCTCTCAGGGGGCTCCCGGGGCTTTCTTT. This translates into CASSSQGAPGAFF.